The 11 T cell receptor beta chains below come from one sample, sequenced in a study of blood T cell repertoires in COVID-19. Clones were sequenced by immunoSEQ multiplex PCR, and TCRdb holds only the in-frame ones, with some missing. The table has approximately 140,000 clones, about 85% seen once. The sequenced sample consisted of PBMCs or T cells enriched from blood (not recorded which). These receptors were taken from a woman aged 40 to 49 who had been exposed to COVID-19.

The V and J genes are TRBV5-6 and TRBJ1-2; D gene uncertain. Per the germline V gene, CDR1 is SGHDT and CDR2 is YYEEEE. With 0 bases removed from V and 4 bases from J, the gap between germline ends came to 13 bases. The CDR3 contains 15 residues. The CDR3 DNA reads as TGTGCCAGCAGCTTGGGGATGGCAGGCTTCTATGGCTACACCTTC. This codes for CASSLGMAGFYGYTF.

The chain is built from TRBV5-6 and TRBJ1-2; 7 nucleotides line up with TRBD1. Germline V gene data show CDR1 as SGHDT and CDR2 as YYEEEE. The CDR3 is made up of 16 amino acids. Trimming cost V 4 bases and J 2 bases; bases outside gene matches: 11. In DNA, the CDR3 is TGTGCCAGCAGCACCCCACGGACAGGAGAGAACTATGGCTACACCTTC. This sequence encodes CASSTPRTGENYGYTF.

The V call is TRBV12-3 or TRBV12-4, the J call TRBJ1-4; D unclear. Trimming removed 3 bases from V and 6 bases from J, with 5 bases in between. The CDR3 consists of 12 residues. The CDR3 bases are TGTGCCAGCAGTTTTTCTGATGAAAAACTGTTTTTT. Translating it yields CASSFSDEKLFF.

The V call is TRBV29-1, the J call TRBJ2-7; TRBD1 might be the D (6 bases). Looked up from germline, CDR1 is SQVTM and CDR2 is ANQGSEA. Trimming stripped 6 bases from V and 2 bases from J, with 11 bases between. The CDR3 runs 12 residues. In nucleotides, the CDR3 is TGCAGCGTCGCAGGGGCAGCCTACGAGCAGTACTTC. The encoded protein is CSVAGAAYEQYF.

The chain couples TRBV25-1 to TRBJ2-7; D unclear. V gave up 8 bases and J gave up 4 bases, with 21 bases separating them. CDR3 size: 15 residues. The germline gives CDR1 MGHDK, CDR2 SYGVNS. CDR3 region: CASANDIAAQYEQYF. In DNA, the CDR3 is TGTGCCAGCGCGAACGACATCGCCGCTCAATACGAGCAGTACTTC.

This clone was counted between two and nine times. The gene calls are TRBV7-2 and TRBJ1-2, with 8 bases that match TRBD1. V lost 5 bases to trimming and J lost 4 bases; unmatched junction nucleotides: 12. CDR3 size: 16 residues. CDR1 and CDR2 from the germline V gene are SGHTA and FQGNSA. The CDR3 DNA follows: TGTGCCAGCAGCCCTGCCTCGGACAGGGCGGGCTATGGCTACACCTTC. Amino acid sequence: CASSPASDRAGYGYTF.

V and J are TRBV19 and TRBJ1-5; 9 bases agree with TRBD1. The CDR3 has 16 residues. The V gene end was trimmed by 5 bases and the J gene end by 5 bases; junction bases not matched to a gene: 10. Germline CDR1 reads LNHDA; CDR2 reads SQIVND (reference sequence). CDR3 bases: TGTGCCAGTAGTGTCGTTGTGGGACAGGGACATCAGCCCCAGCATTTT. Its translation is CASSVVVGQGHQPQHF.

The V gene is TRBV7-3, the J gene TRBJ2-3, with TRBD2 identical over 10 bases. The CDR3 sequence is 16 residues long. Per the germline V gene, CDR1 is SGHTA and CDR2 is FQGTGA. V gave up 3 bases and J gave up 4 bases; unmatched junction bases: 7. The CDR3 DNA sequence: TGTGCCAGCAGCTTCGAAGCGGGGGGGCCGGCAGATACGCAGTATTTT. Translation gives CASSFEAGGPADTQYF. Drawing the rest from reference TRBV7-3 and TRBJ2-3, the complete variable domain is GAGVSQTPSNKVTEKGKYVELRCDPISGHTALYWYRQSLGQGPEFLIYFQGTGAADDSGLPNDRFFAVRPEGSVSTLKIQRTERGDSAVYLCASSFEAGGPADTQYFGPGTRLTVL.

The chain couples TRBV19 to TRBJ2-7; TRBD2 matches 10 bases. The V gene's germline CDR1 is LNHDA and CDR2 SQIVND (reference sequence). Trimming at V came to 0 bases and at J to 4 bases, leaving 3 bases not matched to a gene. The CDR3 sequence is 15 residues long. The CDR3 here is CASSIEPSGSYEQYF. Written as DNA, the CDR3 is TGTGCCAGTAGTATAGAACCTAGCGGGAGTTACGAGCAGTACTTC.

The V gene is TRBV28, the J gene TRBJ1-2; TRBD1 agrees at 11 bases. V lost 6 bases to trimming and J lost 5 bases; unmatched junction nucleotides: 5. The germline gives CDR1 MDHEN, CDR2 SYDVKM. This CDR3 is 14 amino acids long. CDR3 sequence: CASRGTGGRYGYTF. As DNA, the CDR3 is TGTGCCAGCAGGGGGACAGGGGGAAGGTATGGCTACACCTTC.

The DNA of the CDR3 is TGCGCCAGCAGTGAGACAGGGGGCTCTGGAAACACCATATATTTT. It specifies CASSETGGSGNTIYF. V usage is TRBV10-2 and J usage is TRBJ1-3; 8 bases are shared with TRBD1. Germline-derived CDR1 and CDR2 are WSHSY and SAAADI. This CDR3 contains 15 residues. Unmatched junction bases numbered 0, after V lost 2 bases and J lost 0 bases.